Each of the 22 T cell receptor beta chains below was sequenced from the same sample in a study of CD8 T cells in ankylosing spondylitis. TCRdb re-derived calls from the 5' RACE reads in MiXCR, one entry per CDR3 protein. Found here are 200,000 to 250,000 distinct CDR3 sequences, 10% of them singletons; the top ten hold 21%. The sample was blood, either unsorted or a sorted T cell fraction (not recorded which). The receptors were sampled from a male donor with ankylosing spondylitis or in good health (not recorded which).

There are many counts of this clonotype. The chain employs TRBV11-2 and TRBJ1-5, with unresolved D. CDR1 is SGHAT, CDR2 FQNNGV, per germline. This CDR3 has 14 residues. V was shortened by 8 bases and J by 3 bases, with 14 bases between the two germline ends. Here the CDR3 reads CASGGGEVNQPQHF. DNA of the CDR3: TGTGCCAGCGGCGGCGGGGAGGTCAATCAGCCCCAGCATTTT.

This clonotype was seen repeatedly, ten times or more. The chain joins TRBV5-1 to TRBJ2-2, with 8 nucleotides matching TRBD1. V lost 4 bases to trimming and J lost 12 bases; unmatched junction nucleotides: 14. The CDR3 loop spans 15 amino acids. Germline CDR1 reads SGHRS; CDR2 reads YFSETQ. For the CDR3, the DNA is TGCGCCAGCAGCGCCATTCCGGGACAGGCAACGCAGCTGTTTTTT. As protein: CASSAIPGQATQLFF.

This clonotype was seen a few times. The J gene is TRBJ2-3, the V gene TRBV12-3 or TRBV12-4; tentatively, D is TRBD2 (5 bases). This CDR3 has 16 amino acids. Trimming left V 1 base short and J 8 bases short, with 19 bases between. CDR3 in DNA: TGTGCCAGCAGTTTAGACCCTCCTCGAGGTGGAGGTACGCAGTATTTT. This encodes CASSLDPPRGGGTQYF.

This clonotype occurred many times. The chain employs TRBV2 and TRBJ1-5; D not resolved. The V gene lost 7 bases and the J gene lost 4 bases, with 11 bases spanning the gap. This CDR3 comprises 13 residues. Germline lookup yields CDR1 SNHLY and CDR2 FYNNEI. The CDR3 loop is CASTLDLNQPQHF. In nucleotides, the CDR3 is TGTGCCAGCACCCTGGACCTTAATCAGCCCCAGCATTTT.

This clonotype was detected many times. The V and J genes are TRBV5-6 and TRBJ2-1; no clear D gene. The germline V gene encodes CDR1 SGHDT and CDR2 YYEEEE. Trimming removed 4 bases at V and 5 bases at J, with 16 bases between. The CDR3 spans 15 residues. The CDR3 sequence is CASSRLGSQHNEQFF. CDR3 nucleotide sequence: TGTGCCAGCAGCCGCCTAGGTTCACAGCACAATGAGCAGTTCTTC.

This chain links TRBV2 with TRBJ2-3, with 12 bases lining up with TRBD2. J was trimmed by 1 base and V by 6 bases; bases with no gene match: 8. The CDR3 totals 17 residues. From germline, CDR1 is SNHLY and CDR2 FYNNEI. The CDR3 bases are TGTGCCAGCAGGGTACTAGCGGGGGGACGAGGCACAGATACGCAGTATTTT. This gives the protein CASRVLAGGRGTDTQYF.

This clonotype was seen only a few times. The chain couples TRBV7-3 to TRBJ2-3, with D possibly TRBD2 on 5 matching bases. The germline V gene has CDR1 SGHTA and CDR2 FQGTGA. Trimming took off 1 base at V and 0 bases at J, with 11 bases between the two ends. CDR3 length: 16 residues. CDR3 bases: TGTGCCAGCAGCTTAATGGGAGCATCTAGCACAGATACGCAGTATTTT. Its protein is CASSLMGASSTDTQYF.

V and J are TRBV7-8 and TRBJ1-6; D is undetermined. V lost 4 bases to trimming and J lost 7 bases, with 26 bases between them. The CDR3 has 19 amino acids. Germline lookup yields CDR1 SGHVS and CDR2 FQNEAQ. The CDR3 is CASSSAQHILIPDNSPLHF. The CDR3 coding sequence is TGTGCCAGCAGCTCAGCCCAACATATCCTGATACCAGACAATTCACCCCTCCACTTT.

This clonotype was seen ten or more times. The chain uses TRBV9 and TRBJ1-2; the match to TRBD1 covers 7 bases. The CDR3 covers 17 residues. V lost 0 bases and J lost 1; bases outside the gene matches: 9. CDR1 and CDR2 from the germline V gene are SGDLS and YYNGEE. DNA for the CDR3: TGTGCCAGCAGCGTAGACCCCCCAGGGGGATTTAACTATGGCTACACCTTC. It translates to CASSVDPPGGFNYGYTF.

This clonotype was counted a few times. The chain combines TRBV20-1 with TRBJ2-1; TRBD2 agrees at 10 bases. The CDR3 length is 15 residues. V lost 4 bases to trimming and J lost 4 bases; unmatched junction nucleotides: 7. In germline, CDR1 is DFQATT, CDR2 SNEGSKA (reference sequence). CDR3 nucleotides: TGCAGTGCTAAAATAGCGGGGGGCCAGTACAATGAGCAGTTCTTC. Translation: CSAKIAGGQYNEQFF.

The chain links TRBV6-1 to TRBJ2-2; 11 nucleotides align to TRBD2. This CDR3 has 20 amino acids. Germline values: CDR1 MNHNS, CDR2 SASEGT. V shed 0 bases, J shed 5 bases, and the junction held 14 bases outside the gene matches. CDR3 protein: CASSEAPSGGKRRRTGELFF. CDR3 coding DNA: TGTGCCAGCAGTGAAGCCCCTAGCGGGGGGAAGCGGCGTCGGACCGGGGAGCTGTTTTTT.

In its sample, this clonotype was seen many times. The J gene is TRBJ2-2, the V gene TRBV5-1, with unresolved D. Germline loops: CDR1 SGHRS, CDR2 YFSETQ. Between the trimmed V and J ends, which lost 0 bases and 3 bases, there was a span of 9 bases. CDR3 length equals 15 residues. The CDR3 DNA reads as TGCGCCAGCAGCTTGGAAGGGTTGGACACCGGGGAGCTGTTTTTT. Encoded protein: CASSLEGLDTGELFF.

At least ten counts were recorded for this clonotype. V is TRBV9 and J is TRBJ2-5, with TRBD2 matching 9 bases. The CDR3 totals 16 residues. J was trimmed by 2 bases and V by 1 base; bases with no gene match: 6. Germline V gene lookup returns CDR1 SGDLS and CDR2 YYNGEE. CDR3 sequence reads: CASSVTAGGSQETQYF. Here the CDR3 DNA reads TGTGCCAGCAGCGTAACTGCGGGGGGGTCGCAAGAGACCCAGTACTTC.

This clonotype has at least ten counts. This rearrangement joins TRBV12-3 or TRBV12-4 to TRBJ2-3; possibly TRBD2 for D (6 bases). The CDR3 sequence is 14 residues long. Trimming took 6 bases from V and 11 from J, leaving 21 bases between them. CDR3 DNA sequence: TGTGCCAGCAGAGTGGGACTCGGCATGGGGGAGCAGTATTTT. This translates into CASRVGLGMGEQYF.

This clonotype was seen ten or more times. The chain couples TRBV20-1 to TRBJ2-7; 12 positions agree with TRBD1. Germline CDR1 is DFQATT and CDR2 is SNEGSKA (reference sequence). Trimming cost V 1 base and J 4 bases; bases outside gene matches: 5. The CDR3 totals 15 residues. CDR3 bases: TGCAGTGCTAGAGCCGGGACAGGGGGCTTGTACGAGCAGTACTTC. It is translated as CSARAGTGGLYEQYF.

This clonotype appeared a few times. V gene TRBV28 combines with J gene TRBJ2-1, with D possibly matching TRBD1 (5 bases). Per germline, CDR1 MDHEN and CDR2 SYDVKM. CDR3 size: 15 residues. V lost 4 bases and J 8 bases, leaving 18 bases between the germline ends. CDR3 residues: CASSYARTLSDEQFF. CDR3 DNA sequence: TGTGCCAGCAGTTATGCGCGGACACTTTCAGATGAGCAGTTCTTC. Full variable domain (outside the CDR3, taken from reference TRBV28 and TRBJ2-1): DVKVTQSSRYLVKRTGEKVFLECVQDMDHENMFWYRQDPGLGLRLIYFSYDVKMKEKGDIPEGYSVSREKKERFSLILESASTNQTSMYLCASSYARTLSDEQFFGPGTRLTVL.

This clonotype appeared a few times. The rearrangement joins TRBV6-1 to TRBJ1-5, with 9 bases lining up with TRBD1. The CDR3 runs 15 residues. Germline V CDR1 and CDR2: MNHNS, SASEGT. The V gene end was trimmed by 5 bases and the J gene end by 3 bases; junction bases not matched to a gene: 5. CDR3 amino acids: CASSPWTGANQPQHF. CDR3 DNA sequence: TGTGCCAGCAGTCCCTGGACAGGGGCCAATCAGCCCCAGCATTTT.

This clonotype was counted many times. This sequence joins TRBV20-1 and TRBJ1-5, with 11 bases identical to TRBD1. The V gene's germline CDR1 is DFQATT and CDR2 SNEGSKA (reference sequence). The CDR3 is 14 residues long. V trimming: 5 bases; J trimming: 7 bases; junction bases outside the gene matches: 7. CDR3 in amino acids: CSAATDRGRQPQHF. The CDR3 DNA sequence: TGCAGTGCTGCGACGGACAGGGGGCGGCAGCCCCAGCATTTT.

The chain is built from TRBV6-5 and TRBJ2-5; D is ambiguous. The CDR3 covers 16 residues. V was cut by 0 bases and J by 2 bases, with 13 bases left in between. Germline assignment: CDR1 MNHEY and CDR2 SVGAGI. CDR3 in DNA: TGTGCCAGCAGTTACTCGGTTGGTACAGTACAAGAGACCCAGTACTTC. Amino acids: CASSYSVGTVQETQYF.

The sample holds many counts of this clonotype. The gene calls are TRBV12-3 or TRBV12-4 and TRBJ2-7, with 7 positions matching TRBD2. The CDR3 has 15 residues. The V gene end was trimmed by 6 bases and the J gene end by 6 bases; junction bases not matched to a gene: 14. As DNA, the CDR3 is TGTGCCAGCAGAGCGGGGATCGGACCGACATCCGAGCAGTACTTC. Protein: CASRAGIGPTSEQYF.

This clonotype was counted many times. The gene calls are TRBV10-3 and TRBJ1-4; a weak D match, TRBD1 (6 bases). In germline, CDR1 is ENHRY, CDR2 SYGVKD. The CDR3 contains 13 residues. Trimming pared 8 bases from V and 7 bases from J, leaving 14 bases between. CDR3 DNA sequence: TGTGCCATCCAACAGGGCCGGGGTGAAAAACTGTTTTTT. Its translation is CAIQQGRGEKLFF.

The V and J genes are TRBV7-2 and TRBJ1-4; D is possibly TRBD1 (5 bases). The germline V and J ends were trimmed by 2 bases and 9 bases, with 13 bases remaining between them. The CDR3 runs 14 residues. Germline V lookup: CDR1 SGHTA, CDR2 FQGNSA. CDR3 DNA sequence: TGTGCCAGCAGCTTACCGGGGGGAGAGCAAAAACTGTTTTTT. It specifies CASSLPGGEQKLFF.